This T cell receptor beta chain was found in a study of post-analysis software for immune sequencing data (dated by TCRdb to 2015 to 2017). As for the study more broadly: Recorded disease courses included relapsing-remitting, secondary progressive and progressive-relapsing multiple sclerosis, with some patients lacking subtype annotation. The patient repertoires were compared against 11 previously published healthy control repertoires obtained from donors aged roughly 6 to 28 years. A subset of samples was prepared in parallel using single-end sample barcoding, then pooled and co-amplified after Illumina adapter ligation.

To demonstrate the VDJtools post-analysis software, TCR beta repertoires were profiled from the peripheral blood of more than ten young patients with multiple sclerosis. The multiple sclerosis patients were children and adolescents ranging in age from roughly 6 to 16 years. The CDR3 holds 12 amino acids from the cysteine to the phenylalanine. Just the 36-base CDR3 DNA is kept, in frame starting at base 1. The germline V gene gives CDR1 as SQVTM and CDR2 as ANQGSEA. V is cut back by 4 bases and J by 11 bases, with 8 bases in the junction unmatched. The paper's findings and limits, for the study overall: Multiple sclerosis patients had significantly lower normalized Chao1 diversity than controls, a result that suggests substantial peripheral T-cell clonal expansion. Direct clustering with F measure revealed strong co-clustering of samples prepared in the same batch, which led to a batch-effect correction. Significantly higher frequencies in patients than in controls were found for about five TRBV segments, including TRBV5-6, TRBV5-1 and TRBV20-1. The control group was slightly older than the multiple sclerosis patient group.

This clonotype came up a few times. Its antigen target is currently unknown. Base quality data are lacking; no much larger clone is found one base away. Receptor amplification or capture employed PCR. Instrument on record: Illumina HiSeq 2500. Unique molecular identifiers were incorporated into TCR beta cDNA libraries to reduce PCR and sequencing biases. Some 500,000 cDNA molecules were obtained for every 1 to 10 million input T cells, so each molecule roughly corresponded to one T cell. The same protocol used for the earlier healthy control dataset was applied to prepare and sequence the patient libraries. Within a given batch, samples were prepared together, multiplexed and sequenced on the same HiSeq lane. In the source study's methods: MIGEC handled the raw barcoded reads, throwing out single-read molecular identifier groups before consensus assembly and CDR3 extraction. Clonotype tables were post-analysed with VDJtools, and diversity was normalized by down-sampling all datasets to the smallest sample size. Repertoire overlap clustering matched CDR3 amino acid but not nucleotide sequences to correct batch-related cross-sample contamination. TCRdb's own reprocessing of the public reads used fastp at Q25 and MiXCR and kept productive beta chains. Each entry merges the rows of one CDR3 protein and shows their most common DNA and genes. For this entry, the V and J calls and clone size follow TCRdb and not the study's own pipeline. The sample yields about 820,000 distinct CDR3 sequences; approximately 50% were counted once. In total, the top ten clones hold roughly 4.4% of the sample.

Material for sequencing was blood. The sequence links TRBV29-1 to TRBJ1-1; TRBD1 agrees with 9 junctional bases. This clonotype was obtained from a girl aged 5-17 years with multiple sclerosis. The bases read TGCAGCGTTGGTGGGACAGGGTACGATGCTTTCTTT. Its protein is CSVGGTGYDAFF.